The 11 T cell receptor beta chains listed next were all sequenced from one sample in a study of metastatic and nonmetastatic thyroid tumors (dated by TCRdb to the early 2020s). Library method: PCR. TCRdb records Illumina HiSeq 4000 as the sequencer. In TCRdb, the public reads were trimmed at Q25 with fastp and aligned with MiXCR, with productive beta chains retained. Present in this sample are about 92,000 clones, 14% to 15% of which were seen just once. Of the sample, 3.6% falls within the top ten clones. Before undergoing thyroid surgery, none of the patients had been given any kind of treatment. Sequenced sample: blood. The receptors derive from a female donor with papillary thyroid cancer or a benign thyroid nodule (not recorded which). Some clones in this sample may be carry-over from other donors' samples.

This clone was detected many times. This rearrangement joins TRBV7-8 to TRBJ2-1, with TRBD2 matching over 8 bases. V lost 5 bases to trimming and J lost 3 bases; unmatched junction nucleotides: 6. Germline V gene lookup returns CDR1 SGHVS and CDR2 FQNEAQ. This CDR3 comprises 15 residues. CDR3 loop: CASSPPGGGYNEQFF. CDR3 coding DNA: TGTGCCAGCAGCCCGCCGGGGGGGGGCTACAATGAGCAGTTCTTC.

As regards this clone: The junction departs from the called germline gene at one end, perhaps through a read error. The chain uses TRBV19 and TRBJ2-1; no firm D call. Germline-derived CDR1 and CDR2 are LNHDA and SQIVND (reference sequence). The length of the CDR3 is 11 residues. The CDR3, as DNA: TGTGCCTGTAGTCAGAACAATGACCAGTTCTTC. Its protein is CACSQNNDQFF.

This clone was found a few times. The V gene is TRBV19, the J gene TRBJ2-7, with a weak D call TRBD1 (6 bases). Trimming stripped 11 bases from V and 1 base from J, with 18 bases between. CDR1 and CDR2 (germline): LNHDA, SQIVND (reference sequence). The CDR3 spans 14 residues. This CDR3 reads CAVSNTGQSYEQYF. DNA of the CDR3: TGTGCCGTTAGTAACACAGGGCAGTCCTACGAGCAGTACTTC.

The CDR3 reads CASSLGLRNEQFF. The CDR3 DNA follows: TGTGCCAGCTCCCTCGGACTGCGCAATGAGCAGTTCTTC. The chain has TRBV12-3 or TRBV12-4 and TRBJ2-1, with a tentative D call TRBD2 (5 bases). CDR3 size: 13 residues. V dropped 8 bases and J dropped 6 bases, with 14 bases sitting between them.

In this sample, this clone turned up many times. The chain joins TRBV18 to TRBJ2-2; 7 bases map to TRBD2. Germline trimming cut 0 bases from V and 6 bases from J; bases unmatched to any gene: 10. The V gene's germline CDR1 is KGHSH and CDR2 LQKENI. This CDR3 region has 17 residues. The CDR3 region has the DNA TGTGCCAGCTCACCACCCTCCCCGGGAGGAGCGCCCGGGGAGCTGTTTTTT. Amino acid sequence: CASSPPSPGGAPGELFF. Filled out from reference TRBV18 and TRBJ2-2, the complete variable domain reads NAGVMQNPRHLVRRRGQEARLRCSPMKGHSHVYWYRQLPEEGLKFMVYLQKENIIDESGMPKERFSAEFPKEGPSILRIQQVVRGDSAAYFCASSPPSPGGAPGELFFGEGSRLTVL.

Many counts were recorded for this clone. The chain couples TRBV12-3 or TRBV12-4 to TRBJ2-5; 9 bases are shared with TRBD2. V dropped 2 bases and J dropped 6; count of bases not matched to a gene: 7. CDR3 size: 15 residues. As DNA, the CDR3 is TGTGCCAGCAGTTTATCAGCGGGGGGCCCACAGACCCAGTACTTC. Its protein product is CASSLSAGGPQTQYF.

In its sample, this clone was seen many times. The rearrangement links TRBV6-1 to TRBJ2-1, with D unclear. CDR1 MNHNS and CDR2 SASEGT come from the germline V gene. The CDR3 totals 14 residues. Trimming pared 5 bases from V and 3 bases from J, leaving 11 bases between. This CDR3 is CASSSLGIYNEQFF. CDR3 nucleotides: TGTGCCAGCAGTTCGCTAGGGATCTACAATGAGCAGTTCTTC.

This clone was detected a few times. This CDR3 fails to terminate in the conserved phenylalanine or tryptophan, so it likely reflects a read error. The V and J genes are TRBV2 and TRBJ2-7; 7 bases agree with TRBD2. Germline CDR1 SNHLY, CDR2 FYNNEI. This CDR3 comprises 13 residues. The ends lost 7 bases at V and 4 bases at J; junction bases unmatched: 7. CDR3 bases: TGTGCCAGCATTAGCGGGTCCGGGTACGAGCAGTACCTC. This codes for CASISGSGYEQYL.

V and J are TRBV5-1 and TRBJ1-3; D unresolved. V lost 2 bases and J 6 bases, leaving 12 bases between the germline ends. The CDR3 totals 14 residues. The germline gives CDR1 SGHRS, CDR2 YFSETQ. CDR3 sequence: CASSFGFHENTIYF. CDR3 DNA sequence: TGCGCCAGCAGCTTTGGGTTCCACGAAAACACCATATATTTT.

Note on this clone: A much bigger clone sits one base away, suggesting this may be a read error. This chain links TRBV19 with TRBJ2-5; 12 positions agree with TRBD2. Unmatched junction bases numbered 8, after V lost 4 bases and J lost 5 bases. Germline CDR1 LNHDA, CDR2 SQIVND (reference sequence). The CDR3 totals 16 residues. The CDR3 loop reads CASSTTGTSGWETQYF. The CDR3 region has the DNA TGTGCCAGTAGTACCACCGGGACTAGCGGGTGGGAGACCCAGTACTTC.

In this sample, this clone turned up many times. V and J are TRBV4-1 and TRBJ1-6, with a possible D match to TRBD1 (6 bases). Trimming removed 0 bases from V and 14 bases from J, with 26 bases in between. The CDR3 sequence is 18 residues long. CDR1 and CDR2 (germline): MGHRA, YSYEKL. The CDR3 region is CASSQDAPTGYQRVALHF. DNA of the CDR3: TGCGCCAGCAGCCAAGATGCCCCTACAGGGTATCAAAGGGTTGCCCTCCACTTT.